This T cell receptor (beta chain) was sequenced for a study of cytomegalovirus exposure and HLA in healthy donors. Study at large: Per a later analysis, the 666 first-cohort and more than 100 validation repertoires shared one platform.

TCRdb keeps only in-frame clones here, not all; method: immunoSEQ multiplex PCR. The sample has roughly 330,000 clones, about nine tenths seen once. Germline CDR1 and CDR2: MNHEY and SMNVEV (reference sequence). V lost 6 bases and J 5 bases, leaving 9 bases between the germline ends. This CDR3 is 12 amino acids long. This clone was picked up one time. Its target is unknown. Whole-study findings and limits: The authors listed approximately 150 TCR beta chains as cytomegalovirus-associated.

The sequencing sample was made of PBMCs. The sequence was obtained from a woman aged 30 to 39 in good health and CMV-seropositive. This sequence joins TRBV27 and TRBJ2-3, with D perhaps TRBD2 (5 bases). The CDR3 loop reads CASSREGDTQYF. The CDR3, as DNA: TGTGCCAGCAGCCGCGAGGGAGATACGCAGTATTTT.